The 22 T cell receptor beta chains below come from one sample, sequenced in a study of blood T cell repertoires in COVID-19. Method: immunoSEQ multiplex PCR; TCRdb's copy keeps in-frame clones and lacks some. The data contain about 230,000 clones, less than 85% of them singletons. Sequenced material: peripheral blood. These receptors all come from a woman in her seventies with active or convalescent COVID-19.

This clone was recorded only once. J is TRBJ1-2 and V is TRBV7-2, with TRBD1 matching over 9 bases. This CDR3 contains 17 residues. Germline trimming cut 1 base from V and 7 bases from J; bases unmatched to any gene: 13. The germline V gene has CDR1 SGHTA and CDR2 FQGNSA. Here the CDR3 reads CASSLGTGQGSLGGYTF. In DNA form, the CDR3 reads TGTGCCAGCAGCTTAGGAACCGGACAGGGGTCTTTAGGTGGCTACACCTTC.

The chain joins TRBV9 to TRBJ1-1, with 7 bases aligning to TRBD1. J lost 9 bases, V lost 3 bases, and 2 bases had no gene match. The CDR3 has 11 amino acids. The V gene's germline CDR1 is SGDLS and CDR2 YYNGEE. This CDR3 reads CASSGQGKAFF. CDR3 nucleotides: TGTGCCAGCAGCGGACAGGGCAAAGCTTTCTTT.

The rearrangement links TRBV2 to TRBJ2-2; 7 positions agree with TRBD2. Germline CDR1 reads SNHLY; CDR2 reads FYNNEI. With V trimmed by 1 base and J by 1 base, 3 bases remained unmatched. The CDR3 runs 16 residues. In DNA form, the CDR3 reads TGTGCCAGCAGTGAAGAGGCTAGCGGGAACACCGGGGAGCTGTTTTTT. It codes for CASSEEASGNTGELFF.

The rearrangement uses TRBV6-2 or TRBV6-3 and TRBJ2-7; TRBD1 is a possible D gene (6 bases). CDR3 length: 17 amino acids. The V gene lost 4 bases and the J gene lost 0 bases, with 19 bases spanning the gap. CDR1 and CDR2 from the germline V gene are MNHEY and SVGEGT. This CDR3 reads CASSSIWDRQDSYEQYF. The CDR3 nucleotides read TGTGCCAGCAGTTCAATCTGGGACCGACAGGACTCCTACGAGCAGTACTTC.

The chain links TRBV6-5 to TRBJ1-1; 7 nucleotides agree with TRBD1. The germline CDR1 and CDR2 sequences are MNHEY and SVGAGI. There are 11 residues in the CDR3. The trim removed 6 bases at V and 11 bases at J, leaving 6 bases unmatched. CDR3 in amino acids: CASRTGFQAFF. CDR3 sequence (DNA): TGTGCCAGCAGGACAGGGTTTCAGGCTTTCTTT.

This rearrangement joins TRBV27 to TRBJ1-6; weak D call: TRBD1 (5 bases). V was cut by 5 bases and J by 7 bases, with 9 bases left in between. The V gene's germline CDR1 is MNHEY and CDR2 SMNVEV (reference sequence). CDR3 size: 13 residues. CDR3 amino acids: CASSPGLNSPLHF. The CDR3 DNA sequence: TGTGCCAGCAGTCCAGGGCTGAATTCACCCCTCCACTTT.

The chain employs TRBV11-3 and TRBJ2-1; D is unresolved. Trimming cost V 1 base and J 7 bases, with 5 bases left between them. CDR1 and CDR2 from the germline V gene are SGHNT and YENEEA. The CDR3 loop spans 12 amino acids. The CDR3 loop reads CASSLAPNEQFF. The CDR3 DNA is TGTGCCAGCAGCTTAGCCCCTAATGAGCAGTTCTTC.

The V gene is TRBV6-2 or TRBV6-3, the J gene TRBJ2-7; 8 nucleotides line up with TRBD1. Trimming removed 6 bases from V and 5 bases from J; junction bases left unmatched: 9. This CDR3 is 14 amino acids long. Germline CDR1 is MNHEY and CDR2 is SVGEGT. CDR3 residues: CASSRRQGMDEQYF. The CDR3 region has the DNA TGTGCCAGCAGCCGTAGACAGGGGATGGACGAGCAGTACTTC.

This clone was observed a single time. The chain joins TRBV6-5 to TRBJ2-3, with TRBD2 matching over 9 bases. Unmatched junction bases numbered 3, after V lost 2 bases and J lost 3 bases. Germline CDR1 and CDR2: MNHEY and SVGAGI. CDR3 length equals 15 residues. The CDR3 DNA follows: TGTGCCAGCAGTTACGAGCTAGCGGGGACAGATACGCAGTATTTT. As protein: CASSYELAGTDTQYF.

Only one count was recorded for this clone. The chain carries TRBV5-6 and TRBJ1-2; D call uncertain. V was trimmed by 3 bases and J by 1 base, leaving 10 bases between them. There are 14 residues in the CDR3. CDR1 is SGHDT, CDR2 YYEEEE, per germline. The CDR3 region is CASSWITSNYGYTF. In DNA form, the CDR3 reads TGTGCCAGCAGCTGGATAACTAGTAACTATGGCTACACCTTC.

The rearrangement joins TRBV3-1 (or the pseudogene TRBV3-2) to TRBJ2-2, with 7 nucleotides matching TRBD1. This CDR3 has 14 amino acids. The germline gives CDR1 LGHDT, CDR2 YNNKEL (reference sequence). With 1 base clipped from V and 5 bases from J, the junction kept 1 base outside the gene matches. CDR3 in DNA: TGTGCCAGCAGCCAAGCGGGACAGACCGGGGAGCTGTTTTTT. The encoded protein is CASSQAGQTGELFF.

This chain uses TRBV14 with TRBJ1-3; 7 bases line up with TRBD1. Trimming removed 4 bases from V and 0 bases from J; junction bases left unmatched: 6. The germline V gene has CDR1 SGHDN and CDR2 FVKESK. The CDR3 runs to 16 residues. CDR3 nucleotides: TGTGCCAGCAGCCTTCTGACAGGGAGCTCTGGAAACACCATATATTTT. Its protein is CASSLLTGSSGNTIYF.

This clone was seen a handful of times. V and J are TRBV10-2 and TRBJ2-7, with 7 bases fitting TRBD2. Germline lookup yields CDR1 WSHSY and CDR2 SAAADI. The CDR3 runs 13 residues. After removal of 6 bases from V and 7 bases from J, the junction contained 9 bases not matched to a gene. The DNA of the CDR3 is TGCGCCAGCAGCCCCCGACTCGGGGGGGAGCAGTACTTC. As protein: CASSPRLGGEQYF.

Only a few counts were recorded for this clone. The chain uses TRBV13 and TRBJ1-5; weak D call: TRBD1 (5 bases). Germline lookup yields CDR1 PRHDT and CDR2 FYEKMQ (reference sequence). This CDR3 contains 14 residues. The V end lost 3 bases, the J end lost 7 bases, and 13 bases lay between the germline ends. The CDR3 DNA sequence: TGTGCCAGCAGCTTGGGCAGGGTCGGACAGCCCCAGCATTTT. Amino acids: CASSLGRVGQPQHF.

This chain joins TRBV6-6 and TRBJ2-7, with TRBD1 matching 10 bases. The junction had 6 bases not matched to a gene; V was cut back by 2 bases and J by 5 bases. Looked up from germline, CDR1 is MNHNY and CDR2 is SVGAGI (reference sequence). This CDR3 region has 15 residues. The CDR3 sequence: CASSYRDRGNDEQYF. In nucleotides, the CDR3 is TGTGCCAGCAGTTACAGGGACAGGGGAAACGACGAGCAGTACTTC.

The rearrangement links TRBV7-9 to TRBJ2-7; 9 positions agree with TRBD1. V lost 6 bases to trimming and J lost 0 bases; unmatched junction nucleotides: 9. Germline values: CDR1 SEHNR, CDR2 FQNEAQ (reference sequence). The CDR3 runs to 16 residues. The CDR3 DNA reads TGTGCCAGCAGTTCCGGGACAGGGTCCCTCTCCTACGAGCAGTACTTC. Translation: CASSSGTGSLSYEQYF.

The V call is TRBV7-2, the J call TRBJ1-1; no clear D gene. The V end was cut by 1 base, the J end by 1 base, with 7 bases between. Germline V gene lookup returns CDR1 SGHTA and CDR2 FQGNSA. The CDR3 is 14 residues long. CDR3 sequence (DNA): TGTGCCAGCAGCTTAGGACATCAGAACACTGAAGCTTTCTTT. Encoded protein: CASSLGHQNTEAFF.

This clone appeared once. This rearrangement joins TRBV6-1 to TRBJ1-2, with D unresolved. The CDR3 spans 12 residues. With 2 bases removed from V and 5 bases from J, the gap between germline ends came to 6 bases. Germline values: CDR1 MNHNS, CDR2 SASEGT. The CDR3: CASSERRYGYTF. CDR3 DNA: TGTGCCAGCAGTGAAAGGAGATATGGCTACACCTTC.

The chain uses TRBV7-2 and TRBJ2-7, with 7 positions matching TRBD1. This CDR3 has 14 amino acids. Unmatched junction bases numbered 4, after V lost 3 bases and J lost 2 bases. The germline V gene has CDR1 SGHTA and CDR2 FQGNSA. The CDR3 DNA reads TGTGCCAGCAGCTTGGGCAGGGGGACCTACGAGCAGTACTTC. This gives the protein CASSLGRGTYEQYF.

V and J are TRBV5-1 and TRBJ2-1; a weak D match, TRBD1 (5 bases). CDR1 and CDR2 from the germline V gene are SGHRS and YFSETQ. This CDR3 region has 15 residues. V was shortened by 6 bases and J by 8 bases, with 21 bases between the two germline ends. DNA of the CDR3: TGCGCCAGCACCCTCCAGGGCCTTAGGCCCGATGAGCAGTTCTTC. This sequence encodes CASTLQGLRPDEQFF.

Points on this clone: Other DNA sequences in this specimen translate into the identical CDR3. CDR3 sequence reads: CAWSTGGGQPQHF. The CDR3 DNA sequence: TGTGCCTGGAGTACAGGGGGTGGTCAGCCCCAGCATTTT. The chain couples TRBV30 to TRBJ1-5, with TRBD1 identical over 8 bases. Losses at the gene ends were 2 bases for V and 6 bases for J; bases not matched to a gene: 3. Germline lookup yields CDR1 GTSNPN and CDR2 SVGIG (reference sequence). The CDR3 is made up of 13 amino acids.

This clone was seen only once. Other DNA sequences in the same sample also yield this CDR3. The gene calls are TRBV18 and TRBJ1-1; TRBD1 matches 8 bases. Germline V gene lookup returns CDR1 KGHSH and CDR2 LQKENI. V lost 6 bases, J lost 1 base, and 4 bases stayed unmatched. This CDR3 contains 14 residues. CDR3 in amino acids: CASSPDRGNTEAFF. The CDR3 nucleotides read TGTGCCAGCTCCCCTGACAGGGGGAACACTGAAGCTTTCTTT.